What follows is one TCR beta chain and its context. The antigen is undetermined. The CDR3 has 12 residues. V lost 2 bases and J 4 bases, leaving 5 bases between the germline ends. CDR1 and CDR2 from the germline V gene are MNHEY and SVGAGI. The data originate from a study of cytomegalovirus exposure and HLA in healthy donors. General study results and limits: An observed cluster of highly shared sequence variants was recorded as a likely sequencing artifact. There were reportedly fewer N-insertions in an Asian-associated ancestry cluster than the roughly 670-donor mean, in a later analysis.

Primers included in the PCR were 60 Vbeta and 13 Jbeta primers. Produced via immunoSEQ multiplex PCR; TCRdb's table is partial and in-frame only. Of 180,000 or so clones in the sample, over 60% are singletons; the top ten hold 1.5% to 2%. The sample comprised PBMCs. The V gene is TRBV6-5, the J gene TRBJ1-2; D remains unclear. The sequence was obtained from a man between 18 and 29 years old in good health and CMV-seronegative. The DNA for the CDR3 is TGTGCCAGCAGTTACAACAGCTATGGCTACACCTTC. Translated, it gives CASSYNSYGYTF.